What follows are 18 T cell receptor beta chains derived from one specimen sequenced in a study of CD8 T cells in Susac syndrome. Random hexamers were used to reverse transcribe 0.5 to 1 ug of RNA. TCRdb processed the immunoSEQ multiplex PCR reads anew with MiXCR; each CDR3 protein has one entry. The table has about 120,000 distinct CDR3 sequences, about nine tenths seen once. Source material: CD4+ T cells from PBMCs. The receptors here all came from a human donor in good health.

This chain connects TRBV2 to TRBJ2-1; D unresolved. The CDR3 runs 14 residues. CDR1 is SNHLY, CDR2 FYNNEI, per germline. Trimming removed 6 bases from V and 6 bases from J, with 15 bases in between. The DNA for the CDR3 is TGTGCCAGCAGGTCAGGCTCTGCGACCAATGAGCAGTTCTTC. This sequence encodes CASRSGSATNEQFF. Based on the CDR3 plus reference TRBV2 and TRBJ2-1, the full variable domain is EPEVTQTPSHQVTQMGQEVILRCVPISNHLYFYWYRQILGQKVEFLVSFYNNEISEKSEIFDDQFSVERPDGSNFTLKIRSTKLEDSAMYFCASRSGSATNEQFFGPGTRLTVL.

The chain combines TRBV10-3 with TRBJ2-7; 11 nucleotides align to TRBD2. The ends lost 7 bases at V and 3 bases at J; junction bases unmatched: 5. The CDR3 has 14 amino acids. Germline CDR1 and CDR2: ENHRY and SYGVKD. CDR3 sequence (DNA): TGTGCCATCACCCCGGGACTAGCGGTCTACGAGCAGTACTTC. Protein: CAITPGLAVYEQYF.

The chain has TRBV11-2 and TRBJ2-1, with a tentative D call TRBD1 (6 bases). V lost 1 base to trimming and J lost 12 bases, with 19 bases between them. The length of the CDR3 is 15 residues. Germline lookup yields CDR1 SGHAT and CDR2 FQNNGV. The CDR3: CASSLVSSGAAAQFF. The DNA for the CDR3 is TGTGCCAGCAGCTTAGTATCGTCAGGGGCGGCTGCGCAGTTCTTC.

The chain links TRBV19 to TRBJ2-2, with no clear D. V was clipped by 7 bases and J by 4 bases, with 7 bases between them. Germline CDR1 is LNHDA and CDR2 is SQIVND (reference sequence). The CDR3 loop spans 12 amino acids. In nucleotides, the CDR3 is TGTGCCAGTAATTTGGTCACCGGGGAGCTGTTTTTT. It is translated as CASNLVTGELFF.

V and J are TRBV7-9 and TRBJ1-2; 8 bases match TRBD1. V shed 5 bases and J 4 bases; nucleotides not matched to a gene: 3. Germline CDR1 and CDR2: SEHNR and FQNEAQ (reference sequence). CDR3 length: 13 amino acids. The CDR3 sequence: CASSLGQVYGYTF. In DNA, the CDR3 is TGTGCCAGCAGCCTGGGACAGGTCTATGGCTACACCTTC.

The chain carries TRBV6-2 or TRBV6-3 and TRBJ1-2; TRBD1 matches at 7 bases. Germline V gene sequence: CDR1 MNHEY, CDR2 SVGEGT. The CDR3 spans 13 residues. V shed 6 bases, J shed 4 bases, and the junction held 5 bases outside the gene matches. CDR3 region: CASSPGQSYGYTF. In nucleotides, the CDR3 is TGTGCCAGCAGCCCGGGACAGAGCTATGGCTACACCTTC.

The CDR3 reads CASSYFLGTSGGGYEQYF. CDR3 nucleotides: TGTGCCAGCAGTTACTTTCTCGGGACTAGCGGGGGCGGCTACGAGCAGTACTTC. This chain links TRBV6-2 or TRBV6-3 with TRBJ2-7; 14 bases map to TRBD2. Germline V gives CDR1 MNHEY, CDR2 SVGEGT. The CDR3 totals 18 residues. V shed 1 base and J 3 bases; nucleotides not matched to a gene: 8.

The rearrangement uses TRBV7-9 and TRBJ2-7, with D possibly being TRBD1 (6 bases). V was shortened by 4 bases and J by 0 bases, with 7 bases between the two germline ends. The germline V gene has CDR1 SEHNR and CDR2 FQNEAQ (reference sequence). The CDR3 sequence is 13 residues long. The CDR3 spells CASSSDSSYEQYF. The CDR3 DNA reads TGTGCCAGCAGCTCGGACAGCTCCTACGAGCAGTACTTC.

CDR3 loop: CASGGGGALSYEQYF. The CDR3 coding sequence is TGTGCCAGTGGCGGGGGGGGAGCCCTCTCCTACGAGCAGTACTTC. V gene TRBV25-1 combines with J gene TRBJ2-7; 9 bases are shared with TRBD2. Trimming took 9 bases from V and 0 from J; bases not matched to a gene: 9. Looked up from germline, CDR1 is MGHDK and CDR2 is SYGVNS. This CDR3 has 15 residues.

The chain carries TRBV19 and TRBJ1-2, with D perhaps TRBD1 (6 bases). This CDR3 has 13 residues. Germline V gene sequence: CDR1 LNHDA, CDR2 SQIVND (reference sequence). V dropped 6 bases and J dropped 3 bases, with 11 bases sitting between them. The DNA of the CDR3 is TGTGCCAGTAGCCGACAGGTTGACTATGGCTACACCTTC. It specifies CASSRQVDYGYTF.

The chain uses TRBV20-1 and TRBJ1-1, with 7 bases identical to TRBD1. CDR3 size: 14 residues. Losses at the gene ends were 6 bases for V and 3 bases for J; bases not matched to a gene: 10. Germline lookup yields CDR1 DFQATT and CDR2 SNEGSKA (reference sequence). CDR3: CSAQTTGSDTEAFF. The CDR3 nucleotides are TGCAGTGCCCAGACGACAGGGTCGGACACTGAAGCTTTCTTT.

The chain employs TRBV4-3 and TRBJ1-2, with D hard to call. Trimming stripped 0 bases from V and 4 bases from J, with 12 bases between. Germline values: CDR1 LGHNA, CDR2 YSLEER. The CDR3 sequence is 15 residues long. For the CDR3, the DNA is TGCGCCAGCAGCCAAGATCGGGCAGGCGTCTATGGCTACACCTTC. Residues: CASSQDRAGVYGYTF.

The CDR3 loop is CASSYSIGSGDYEQYF. CDR3 sequence (DNA): TGTGCCAGCAGTTACTCGATTGGGTCGGGGGACTACGAGCAGTACTTC. The V and J genes are TRBV6-6 and TRBJ2-7; D is perhaps TRBD2 (6 bases). V lost 0 bases and J 3 bases, leaving 15 bases between the germline ends. The CDR3 is 16 amino acids. Per germline, CDR1 MNHNY and CDR2 SVGAGI (reference sequence).

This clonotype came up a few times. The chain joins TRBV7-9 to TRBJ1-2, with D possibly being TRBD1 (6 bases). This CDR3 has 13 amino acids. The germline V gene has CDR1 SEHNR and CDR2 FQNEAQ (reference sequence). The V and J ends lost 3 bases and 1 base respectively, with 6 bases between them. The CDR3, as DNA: TGTGCCAGCAGCTTGGACAGTAACTATGGCTACACCTTC. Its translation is CASSLDSNYGYTF.

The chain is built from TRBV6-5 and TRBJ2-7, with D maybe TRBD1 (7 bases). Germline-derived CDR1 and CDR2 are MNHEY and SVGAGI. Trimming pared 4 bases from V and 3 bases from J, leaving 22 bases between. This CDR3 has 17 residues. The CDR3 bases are TGTGCCAGCAGTTCCCGAACGGAGGGGGCGAATGTCTACGAGCAGTACTTC. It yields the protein CASSSRTEGANVYEQYF.

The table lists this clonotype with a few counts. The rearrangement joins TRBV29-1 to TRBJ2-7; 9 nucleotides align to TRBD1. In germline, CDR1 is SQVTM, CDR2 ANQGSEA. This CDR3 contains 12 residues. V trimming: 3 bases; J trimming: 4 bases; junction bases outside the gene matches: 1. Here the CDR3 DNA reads TGCAGCGTTGAGGGACAGGGATACGAGCAGTACTTC. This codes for CSVEGQGYEQYF.

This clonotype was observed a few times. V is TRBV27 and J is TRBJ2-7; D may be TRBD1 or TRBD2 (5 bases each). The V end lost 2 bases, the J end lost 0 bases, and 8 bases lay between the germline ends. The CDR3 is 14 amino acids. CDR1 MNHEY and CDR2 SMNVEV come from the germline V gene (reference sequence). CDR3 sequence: CASSLPGSSYEQYF. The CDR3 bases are TGTGCCAGCAGTTTACCAGGGAGCTCCTACGAGCAGTACTTC.

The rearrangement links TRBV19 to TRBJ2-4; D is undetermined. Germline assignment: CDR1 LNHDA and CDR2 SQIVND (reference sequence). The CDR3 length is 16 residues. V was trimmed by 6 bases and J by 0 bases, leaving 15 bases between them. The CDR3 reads CASSHGQALAKNIQYF. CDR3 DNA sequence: TGTGCCAGTAGCCACGGCCAGGCCTTAGCCAAAAACATTCAGTACTTC. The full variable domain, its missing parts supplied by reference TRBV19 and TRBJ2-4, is DGGITQSPKYLFRKEGQNVTLSCEQNLNHDAMYWYRQDPGQGLRLIYYSQIVNDFQKGDIAEGYSVSREKKESFPLTVTSAQKNPTAFYLCASSHGQALAKNIQYFGAGTRLSVL.